This TCR beta chain was recovered during a study of spatial heterogeneity in lung cancer. Study at large: The donors, around 71 patients with untreated early-stage non-small cell lung cancer, provided the samples. Findings of the study overall: Among blood samples, ubiquitous expanded tumor TCRs appeared more at resection than at follow-up.

The V end lost 4 bases, the J end lost 8 bases, and 16 bases lay between the germline ends. CDR1 KGHDR and CDR2 SFDVKD come from the germline V gene. The CDR3 spans 14 residues. Time point in this sample: blood at routine non-recurrence follow-up after resection. The input material, whole RNA from tumor, nontumor lung or frozen PBMC, was sequenced unsorted. This clonotype was counted many times. The antigen is unknown. MiXCR, applied by TCRdb to the 5' RACE reads, yields one record per CDR3 protein. The table shows about 47,000 distinct CDR3 sequences, with more than 6.5% occurring only once. This clonotype was obtained from a female donor with early-stage non-small cell lung cancer. The chain joins TRBV24-1 to TRBJ1-2, with a tentative D call TRBD1 (5 bases). Sequencing used PBMCs, obtained at follow-up. In DNA form, the CDR3 reads TGTGCCACCAGTGACGGATCTCTCAGGGACGGCTACACCTTC. This codes for CATSDGSLRDGYTF.